The next 20 T cell receptor beta chains were all read from a single sample in a study of blood T cells in healthy people across ages. Together with a sample-barcoded 5' primer, a J-beta primer mix was included in a second PCR lasting roughly 6 to 12 cycles. TCRdb re-derived calls from the 5' RACE reads in MiXCR, one entry per CDR3 protein. The sample comprises 700,000 to 950,000 distinct CDR3 sequences, 55% to 75% of which are singletons, and approximately 23% rests with the top ten. The sample consisted of blood. The receptors come from a man aged 25 to 40 in good health.

The chain combines TRBV7-9 with TRBJ2-5; perhaps D is TRBD1 or TRBD2 (5 bases each). Looked up from germline, CDR1 is SEHNR and CDR2 is FQNEAQ (reference sequence). Between the trimmed V and J ends, which lost 8 bases and 2 bases, there was a span of 15 bases. The CDR3 runs to 14 residues. CDR3 in amino acids: CASDLGDGQETQYF. In nucleotides, the CDR3 is TGTGCCAGCGACTTAGGGGACGGACAAGAGACCCAGTACTTC. Based on the CDR3 plus reference TRBV7-9 and TRBJ2-5, the full variable domain is DTGVSQNPRHKITKRGQNVTFRCDPISEHNRLYWYRQTLGQGPEFLTYFQNEAQLEKSRLLSDRFSAERPKGSFSTLEIQRTEQGDSAMYLCASDLGDGQETQYFGPGTRLLVL.

Concerning this clonotype: The junction departs from germline at one end; a sequencing error may be responsible. V usage is TRBV5-1 and J usage is TRBJ1-4, with TRBD1 matching over 7 bases. The CDR3 totals 14 residues. CDR1 is SGHRS, CDR2 YFSETQ, per germline. This chain's CDR3 is CAGSLKQGHEKLFF. The CDR3 DNA is TGCGCCGGCAGCTTGAAACAGGGGCATGAAAAACTGTTTTTT. The full variable domain, rest sourced from reference TRBV5-1 and TRBJ1-4, is KAGVTQTPRYLIKTRGQQVTLSCSPISGHRSVSWYQQTPGQGLQFLFEYFSETQRNKGNFPGRFSGRQFSNSRSEMNVSTLELGDSALYLCAGSLKQGHEKLFFGSGTQLSVL.

With respect to this clonotype: Its ends do not fully match the called genes, so a read error is possible. The chain joins TRBV29-1 to TRBJ2-5, with 12 positions matching TRBD2. CDR1 and CDR2 (germline): SQVTM, ANQGSEA. The CDR3 is 14 residues long. CDR3 residues: CGVEPSGGEETQYF. In nucleotides, the CDR3 is TGCGGCGTTGAACCTAGCGGGGGGGAAGAGACCCAGTACTTC.

The genes are TRBV6-5 and TRBJ2-2, with unresolved D. V was trimmed by 0 bases and J by 7 bases, leaving 12 bases between them. Germline CDR1 and CDR2: MNHEY and SVGAGI. CDR3 length: 15 amino acids. The CDR3 loop reads CASSYSFVARGELFF. The CDR3 nucleotides read TGTGCCAGCAGTTACTCTTTCGTGGCGCGCGGGGAGCTGTTTTTT.

The chain employs TRBV27 and TRBJ1-1; D is undetermined. Trimming cost V 6 bases and J 6 bases, with 17 bases left between them. The germline CDR1 and CDR2 sequences are MNHEY and SMNVEV (reference sequence). The CDR3 loop spans 14 amino acids. CDR3 loop: CASSTAVGSAEAFF. The CDR3 nucleotides are TGTGCCAGCAGCACGGCGGTAGGGTCCGCTGAAGCTTTCTTT.

This clonotype has only a few counts. The gene calls are TRBV4-3 and TRBJ2-1, with a possible D match to TRBD2 (6 bases). Trimming left V 0 bases short and J 7 bases short, with 13 bases between. Looked up from germline, CDR1 is LGHNA and CDR2 is YSLEER. This CDR3 has 15 amino acids. This chain's CDR3 is CASSQDLGTLNEQFF. The CDR3 nucleotides read TGCGCCAGCAGCCAAGATCTGGGGACTTTGAATGAGCAGTTCTTC.

CDR3 residues: CASSEGQGNSGEKLFF. The CDR3 nucleotides read TGTGCCAGCAGTGAGGGACAGGGGAACTCCGGGGAAAAACTGTTTTTT. The gene calls are TRBV2 and TRBJ1-4, with 10 bases fitting TRBD1. V was clipped by 3 bases and J by 8 bases; unmatched bases: 9. CDR1 and CDR2 (germline): SNHLY, FYNNEI. This CDR3 spans 16 amino acids.

The chain employs TRBV19 and TRBJ2-5, with D possibly called TRBD1 or TRBD2 (6 bases each). The V gene lost 1 base and the J gene lost 4 bases, with 16 bases spanning the gap. This CDR3 is built from 16 residues. Germline V gene lookup returns CDR1 LNHDA and CDR2 SQIVND (reference sequence). This chain's CDR3 is CASSIGPGAALETQYF. In DNA form, the CDR3 reads TGTGCCAGTAGTATAGGGCCGGGGGCGGCGCTAGAGACCCAGTACTTC.

The V call is TRBV7-2, the J call TRBJ2-5; 8 bases map to TRBD2. This CDR3 is 15 amino acids long. Germline V gene sequence: CDR1 SGHTA, CDR2 FQGNSA. V dropped 2 bases and J dropped 5; count of bases not matched to a gene: 7. The CDR3 loop is CASSLSSGVGETQYF. The CDR3 DNA reads as TGTGCCAGCAGCTTAAGTAGCGGGGTAGGGGAGACCCAGTACTTC.

The V gene is TRBV15, the J gene TRBJ2-2; D perhaps matches TRBD1 (5 bases). Trimming took off 0 bases at V and 0 bases at J, with 11 bases between the two ends. Germline V CDR1 and CDR2: LNHNV, YYDKDF (reference sequence). This CDR3 spans 17 amino acids. The CDR3 sequence is CATSREEGAANTGELFF. The CDR3, as DNA: TGTGCCACCAGCAGAGAGGAAGGGGCAGCGAACACCGGGGAGCTGTTTTTT.

The V call is TRBV20-1, the J call TRBJ2-7; 9 positions agree with TRBD1. This CDR3 spans 16 amino acids. Per the germline V gene, CDR1 is DFQATT and CDR2 is SNEGSKA (reference sequence). V lost 3 bases and J lost 4; bases outside the gene matches: 13. Here the CDR3 DNA reads TGCAGTGCTAGTAACGGGACAGGGAGCGTGTGGTACGAGCAGTACTTC. Translating it yields CSASNGTGSVWYEQYF.

V usage is TRBV7-2 and J usage is TRBJ2-6, with a weak D call TRBD1 (5 bases). V dropped 7 bases and J dropped 4 bases, with 20 bases sitting between them. CDR1 and CDR2 (germline): SGHTA, FQGNSA. The CDR3 runs 17 residues. The CDR3 sequence: CASTRQLDSVGANVLTF. In DNA form, the CDR3 reads TGTGCCAGCACCAGGCAACTTGACAGCGTAGGGGCCAACGTCCTGACTTTC.

This clonotype has only one observation. This sequence joins TRBV14 and TRBJ2-5, with D possibly called TRBD1 or TRBD2 (5 bases each). V shed 0 bases and J shed 5 bases, with 10 bases lying between them. The CDR3 is made up of 14 amino acids. The V gene's germline CDR1 is SGHDN and CDR2 FVKESK. CDR3: CASSQEVWGETQYF. CDR3 in DNA: TGTGCCAGCAGCCAAGAAGTTTGGGGGGAGACCCAGTACTTC.

This sequence joins TRBV29-1 and TRBJ2-7; 10 nucleotides match TRBD1. The CDR3 consists of 13 residues. Looked up from germline, CDR1 is SQVTM and CDR2 is ANQGSEA. J gave up 0 bases and V 6 bases, and 2 bases lay outside the gene matches. This CDR3 is CSVGQGDSYEQYF. In DNA form, the CDR3 reads TGCAGCGTAGGACAGGGGGACTCCTACGAGCAGTACTTC.

The sample holds a few counts of this clonotype. The chain is built from TRBV14 and TRBJ2-5, with TRBD1 as a possible D gene (7 bases). This CDR3 comprises 15 residues. V was pared by 4 bases and J by 5 bases, with 17 bases between. Germline V gene sequence: CDR1 SGHDN, CDR2 FVKESK. The CDR3 nucleotides read TGTGCCAGCAGCCCCTTCGGAGGGGGCTGGGAGACCCAGTACTTC. Its protein is CASSPFGGGWETQYF.

The chain employs TRBV24-1 and TRBJ2-7; D possibly corresponds to TRBD1 (5 bases). The CDR3 sequence is 14 residues long. Between the trimmed V and J ends, which lost 3 bases and 5 bases, there was a span of 13 bases. CDR1 and CDR2 (germline): KGHDR, SFDVKD. The CDR3 nucleotides are TGTGCCACCAGTGATCCAAGGACAAGCGACGAGCAGTACTTC. As protein: CATSDPRTSDEQYF.

In this sample, this clonotype turned up a few times. This rearrangement joins TRBV6-7 to TRBJ2-7, with D perhaps matching TRBD2 (6 bases). TRBV6-7 is reported as an ORF; its role is uncertain. V gave up 6 bases and J gave up 4 bases, with 16 bases separating them. The CDR3 contains 14 residues. The CDR3 loop reads CASRHDWDLYEQYF. The DNA for the CDR3 is TGTGCCAGCAGGCATGACTGGGACTTATACGAGCAGTACTTC.

J is TRBJ1-1 and V is TRBV7-8; D is possibly TRBD1 (5 bases). Trimming removed 4 bases at V and 0 bases at J, with 9 bases between. This CDR3 contains 14 residues. The germline V gene has CDR1 SGHVS and CDR2 FQNEAQ. For the CDR3, the DNA is TGTGCCAGCAGCTCTCAGGGATTGAACACTGAAGCTTTCTTT. The encoded protein is CASSSQGLNTEAFF.

The chain recombines TRBV3-1 with TRBJ2-7; D assignment may be TRBD1 or TRBD2 (6 bases each). The V and J ends lost 3 bases and 6 bases respectively, with 9 bases between them. The length of the CDR3 is 12 residues. CDR1 LGHDT and CDR2 YNNKEL come from the germline V gene (reference sequence). The CDR3 is CASSHEGGEQYF. CDR3 nucleotides: TGTGCCAGCAGCCATGAGGGGGGCGAGCAGTACTTC.

The rearrangement links TRBV30 to TRBJ1-1; the D gene is possibly TRBD1 (6 bases). Germline loops: CDR1 GTSNPN, CDR2 SVGIG (reference sequence). V was trimmed by 1 base and J by 11 bases, leaving 14 bases between them. The CDR3 is 12 residues long. CDR3 nucleotides: TGTGCCTGGAGTGGAGGGGCAGGGGTTGCTTTCTTT. Its translation is CAWSGGAGVAFF.